This is a list of T cell receptor beta chains from one sample in a study of blood T cells in healthy people across ages. TCRdb processed the 5' RACE reads anew with MiXCR; each CDR3 protein has one entry. In the table there are over 950,000 distinct CDR3 sequences, roughly half of which are singletons. Sequenced: blood. The receptors shown here come from a woman aged 60-75 years in good health. Each CDR3 is given with its conserved first and last residue.

V,J,CDR3
TRBV12-3/TRBV12-4,TRBJ2-7,CAGSFGLANEQYF
TRBV20-1,TRBJ2-5,CSARELAGPRETQYF
TRBV2,TRBJ2-3,CASIIQQATQYF
TRBV27,TRBJ2-4,CASSRSTGSVQNIQYF
TRBV7-6,TRBJ1-2,CASSPRGGSNYGYTF
TRBV5-1,TRBJ2-7,CASSVSEGYEQYF
TRBV11-2,TRBJ2-1,CASSLSSAYNEQFF
TRBV28,TRBJ2-7,CASRIGGQPLTGEQYF
TRBV9,TRBJ2-1,CASSPPPGEGSSEQFF
TRBV13,TRBJ2-7,CACSLGFYEQYF
TRBV27,TRBJ2-4,CASSLAGTNKNIQYF
TRBV7-9,TRBJ1-6,CASSREPRDRRSPLHF
TRBV7-8,TRBJ2-1,CASSKTTSGRLWEQFF
TRBV4-3,TRBJ2-3,CASSQAPADTQYF
TRBV29-1,TRBJ2-1,CSVLTGGGDEQFF
TRBV3-1,TRBJ2-7,CASSLRQGKEQYF
TRBV6-2/TRBV6-3,TRBJ2-3,CASSSGQRKAQGTDTQYF
TRBV27,TRBJ2-3,CASTQKVSDTQYF
TRBV4-1,TRBJ2-1,CASSPERGTGYYNEQFF
TRBV13,TRBJ1-1,CASSLSSRGLASEAFF
TRBV7-9,TRBJ2-7,CASSPSLGDEQYF